The 8 T cell receptor beta chains reported below all come from one sample, sequenced in a study of shared clonotypes between healthy human individuals. Sequenced by immunoSEQ multiplex PCR; TCRdb stores in-frame clones only, minus some. Of 2 million to 2.5 million clones in the sample, under 97% are singletons; the top ten hold roughly 0.13%. Sequencing was performed on naive CD4+ T cells sorted from blood. Subset reported: CD45RA+ positively selected. These receptors all come from a man aged 18 to 35 in good health.

About this clone: Additional DNA sequences in this sample encode the identical CDR3. The chain uses TRBV2 and TRBJ1-1; D gene uncertain. Trimming cost V 6 bases and J 5 bases, with 13 bases left between them. The CDR3 runs 13 residues. Looked up from germline, CDR1 is SNHLY and CDR2 is FYNNEI. The CDR3 bases are TGTGCCAGCAGCGTTGGGATAGGGACTGAAGCTTTCTTT. This gives the protein CASSVGIGTEAFF.

CDR3 loop: CASSYDRADNSPLHF. DNA of the CDR3: TGTGCCAGCAGTTACGACCGGGCGGATAATTCACCCCTCCACTTT. V gene TRBV6-5 combines with J gene TRBJ1-6; D remains unclear. This CDR3 contains 15 residues. Germline V gene data show CDR1 as MNHEY and CDR2 as SVGAGI. V lost 2 bases and J 5 bases, leaving 10 bases between the germline ends.

The chain links TRBV5-4 to TRBJ2-7; 10 bases line up with TRBD2. The germline V gene has CDR1 SGHNT and CDR2 YYREEE (reference sequence). With V trimmed by 0 bases and J by 5 bases, 5 bases remained unmatched. CDR3 length: 15 amino acids. CDR3 in amino acids: CASSLGGTSAHEQYF. CDR3 nucleotides: TGTGCCAGCAGCTTGGGTGGGACTAGCGCCCACGAGCAGTACTTC. Full variable domain (rest looked up from reference TRBV5-4 and TRBJ2-7): ETGVTQSPTHLIKTRGQQVTLRCSSQSGHNTVSWYQQALGQGPQFIFQYYREEENGRGNFPPRFSGLQFPNYSSELNVNALELDDSALYLCASSLGGTSAHEQYFGPGTRLTVT.

This clone was seen just once. The chain recombines TRBV5-6 with TRBJ2-7; D is unclear. The CDR3 is 13 amino acids. V lost 5 bases and J 6 bases, leaving 15 bases between the germline ends. Germline values: CDR1 SGHDT, CDR2 YYEEEE. CDR3 in amino acids: CASSPRHRPEQYF. CDR3 nucleotide sequence: TGTGCCAGCAGTCCCCGACACCGTCCCGAGCAGTACTTC.

The V gene is TRBV11-2, the J gene TRBJ2-3, with D uncertain. Germline V gene data show CDR1 as SGHAT and CDR2 as FQNNGV. Trimming took 3 bases from V and 2 from J, leaving 6 bases between them. The CDR3 extends over 13 amino acids. CDR3 sequence (DNA): TGTGCCAGCAGCTTTCTGCCCACAGATACGCAGTATTTT. It is translated as CASSFLPTDTQYF.

The chain has TRBV27 and TRBJ2-3; TRBD1 matches at 8 bases. Trimming at V came to 2 bases and at J to 5 bases, leaving 12 bases not matched to a gene. The CDR3 totals 17 residues. Germline assignment: CDR1 MNHEY and CDR2 SMNVEV (reference sequence). CDR3 bases: TGTGCCAGCAGTTTAAACCGGCCAGGGGGCGCGGAAGATACGCAGTATTTT. Translating gives CASSLNRPGGAEDTQYF.

Here the CDR3 reads CSVVGRETQYF. Here the CDR3 DNA reads TGCAGCGTTGTGGGGAGGGAGACCCAGTACTTC. This chain uses TRBV29-1 with TRBJ2-5; possibly TRBD2 for D (6 bases). Trimming cost V 4 bases and J 5 bases, with 8 bases left between them. Germline V gives CDR1 SQVTM, CDR2 ANQGSEA. The CDR3 totals 11 residues.

This clone has a single count. The V call is TRBV5-4, the J call TRBJ2-4; 10 bases fit TRBD1. V was pared by 2 bases and J by 8 bases, with 19 bases of the junction left unmatched. This CDR3 contains 19 residues. The germline CDR1 and CDR2 sequences are SGHNT and YYREEE (reference sequence). CDR3 sequence (DNA): TGTGCCAGCAGCTTTAGGGACAGGGGCTCCCTCGAAGGTATATACATTCAGTACTTC. Its protein is CASSFRDRGSLEGIYIQYF.